Each of the 32 T cell receptor beta chains below was sequenced from the same sample in a study of early T cells in non-severe SARS-CoV-2 infection. MiXCR, run by TCRdb on the 5' RACE reads, gives a single entry per CDR3 protein. The top ten hold more than 3.5% of the sample, which has roughly 60,000 distinct CDR3 sequences, around 14% seen once. The sequenced sample was whole blood. These receptors originate from an adult who was a healthcare worker with PCR-confirmed SARS-CoV-2 infection or an uninfected control (not recorded which).

This clonotype was seen repeatedly, ten times or more. The chain couples TRBV20-1 to TRBJ2-7, with D perhaps matching TRBD1 (6 bases). From germline, CDR1 is DFQATT and CDR2 SNEGSKA (reference sequence). V lost 3 bases and J 2 bases, leaving 17 bases between the germline ends. CDR3 size: 15 residues. The CDR3 protein is CSASLTGAPAYEQYF. CDR3 in DNA: TGCAGTGCTAGTCTGACAGGCGCCCCCGCCTACGAGCAGTACTTC.

This chain joins TRBV7-9 and TRBJ2-1; unclear D gene. Germline-derived CDR1 and CDR2 are SEHNR and FQNEAQ (reference sequence). This CDR3 has 12 amino acids. Trimming stripped 1 base from V and 6 bases from J, with 4 bases between. CDR3 protein: CASSLGSNEQFF. The DNA of the CDR3 is TGTGCCAGCAGCTTAGGCAGCAATGAGCAGTTCTTC.

This clonotype showed up just a few times. The chain couples TRBV29-1 to TRBJ2-7; 7 bases match TRBD1. The V segment lost 4 bases and the J segment 0 bases; nucleotides outside the gene matches: 3. Germline values: CDR1 SQVTM, CDR2 ANQGSEA. This CDR3 contains 13 residues. In DNA, the CDR3 is TGCAGCGTTGTACAGGGGAGCTCCTACGAGCAGTACTTC. Amino acid sequence: CSVVQGSSYEQYF.

This chain connects TRBV7-8 to TRBJ2-5, with D perhaps TRBD2 (6 bases). The V gene lost 5 bases and the J gene lost 5 bases, with 18 bases spanning the gap. CDR3 length: 15 residues. Germline assignment: CDR1 SGHVS and CDR2 FQNEAQ. The CDR3 DNA is TGTGCCAGCAGCCCACTGGGGTCAGGGAGGGAGACCCAGTACTTC. Protein product: CASSPLGSGRETQYF.

This clonotype was counted ten times or more. The V and J genes are TRBV5-1 and TRBJ1-2, with 7 bases lining up with TRBD1. CDR1 and CDR2 (germline): SGHRS, YFSETQ. After removal of 4 bases from V and 8 bases from J, the junction contained 11 bases not matched to a gene. The CDR3 consists of 14 residues. The CDR3 coding sequence is TGCGCCAGCAGCGCAGGGACAGAGGTTTTGGGCTACACCTTC. Amino acids: CASSAGTEVLGYTF.

The rearrangement links TRBV19 to TRBJ2-7, with D perhaps assigned TRBD1 or TRBD2 (6 bases each). Trimming removed 3 bases at V and 0 bases at J, with 9 bases between. Germline CDR1 reads LNHDA; CDR2 reads SQIVND (reference sequence). The CDR3 contains 14 residues. The DNA for the CDR3 is TGTGCCAGTAGTATCGGGGGCGGCTCCTACGAGCAGTACTTC. Translation gives CASSIGGGSYEQYF.

The chain uses TRBV5-4 and TRBJ2-7; the match to TRBD2 covers 7 bases. V lost 3 bases and J lost 1; bases outside the gene matches: 13. From germline, CDR1 is SGHNT and CDR2 YYREEE (reference sequence). The CDR3 is 17 amino acids. The CDR3 region has the DNA TGTGCCAGCAGCTGGACACAGCGGGGATTGCCATCCTACGAGCAGTACTTC. It encodes CASSWTQRGLPSYEQYF.

The V gene is TRBV19, the J gene TRBJ2-1; 12 positions match TRBD2. This CDR3 has 15 amino acids. Germline lookup yields CDR1 LNHDA and CDR2 SQIVND (reference sequence). With V trimmed by 8 bases and J by 0 bases, 2 bases remained unmatched. The CDR3 is CASLAGGLSYNEQFF. Here the CDR3 DNA reads TGTGCCAGTCTAGCGGGGGGGCTCTCCTACAATGAGCAGTTCTTC.

The chain combines TRBV29-1 with TRBJ2-4; TRBD2 agrees at 11 bases. CDR1 SQVTM and CDR2 ANQGSEA come from the germline V gene. V shed 6 bases and J 8 bases; nucleotides not matched to a gene: 0. CDR3 length equals 11 residues. The chain's CDR3 is CSVTSGDIQYF. CDR3 nucleotides: TGCAGCGTGACTAGCGGGGACATTCAGTACTTC.

This clonotype was found a few times. CDR3 bases: TGTGCTAGTGGTTTGGTACCCTCCGCGGGTAACACTGAAGCTTTCTTT. This gives the protein CASGLVPSAGNTEAFF. The genes are TRBV12-5 and TRBJ1-1; no clear D. The germline CDR1 and CDR2 sequences are LGHNT and FRNRAP. The CDR3 length is 16 residues. Trimming stripped 0 bases from V and 2 bases from J, with 13 bases between. Supplemented by reference TRBV12-5 and TRBJ1-1, the full variable domain reads DARVTQTPRHKVTEMGQEVTMRCQPILGHNTVFWYRQTMMQGLELLAYFRNRAPLDDSGMPKDRFSAEMPDATLATLKIQPSEPRDSAVYFCASGLVPSAGNTEAFFGQGTRLTVV.

J is TRBJ2-5 and V is TRBV12-3 or TRBV12-4, with 11 bases matching TRBD2. The J segment lost 2 bases and the V segment lost 5 bases, leaving 4 bases of the junction unmatched. This CDR3 is 15 amino acids long. CDR3 sequence: CASSASGGLQETQYF. The CDR3 DNA is TGTGCCAGCAGTGCTAGCGGGGGGCTTCAAGAGACCCAGTACTTC.

This clonotype has ten or more counts. V is TRBV20-1 and J is TRBJ2-5, with TRBD2 identical over 12 bases. CDR3 size: 16 residues. Germline assignment: CDR1 DFQATT and CDR2 SNEGSKA (reference sequence). V gave up 3 bases and J gave up 0 bases; unmatched junction bases: 5. The CDR3 here is CSASIGLAGYQETQYF. For the CDR3, the DNA is TGCAGTGCTAGCATCGGACTAGCGGGGTACCAAGAGACCCAGTACTTC.

CDR3: CASSLGSGRVRTEAFF. CDR3 bases: TGTGCCAGCAGCTTAGGAAGCGGCAGGGTGAGGACTGAAGCTTTCTTT. The chain is built from TRBV7-9 and TRBJ1-1; perhaps TRBD1 as D (5 bases). Germline lookup yields CDR1 SEHNR and CDR2 FQNEAQ (reference sequence). This CDR3 is built from 16 residues. Trimming took 1 base from V and 5 from J, leaving 17 bases between them. Supplemented by reference TRBV7-9 and TRBJ1-1, the full variable domain reads DTGVSQNPRHKITKRGQNVTFRCDPISEHNRLYWYRQTLGQGPEFLTYFQNEAQLEKSRLLSDRFSAERPKGSFSTLEIQRTEQGDSAMYLCASSLGSGRVRTEAFFGQGTRLTVV.

This clonotype was found a few times. The gene calls are TRBV6-2 or TRBV6-3 and TRBJ1-6; 7 bases map to TRBD1. This CDR3 region has 14 residues. V dropped 6 bases and J dropped 7; count of bases not matched to a gene: 6. Germline CDR1 reads MNHEY; CDR2 reads SVGEGT. DNA for the CDR3: TGTGCCAGCAGCCCGAGACAGGGAAATTCACCCCTCCACTTT. It codes for CASSPRQGNSPLHF.

The V call is TRBV3-1, the J call TRBJ2-1; a weak D match, TRBD1 (6 bases). Deletions cut 4 bases from V and 5 bases from J, with 18 bases between. This CDR3 has 16 residues. The V gene's germline CDR1 is LGHDT and CDR2 YNNKEL (reference sequence). In DNA form, the CDR3 reads TGTGCCAGCAGCCGAATCCGGGCAGGGGCCCACAATGAGCAGTTCTTC. Amino acid sequence: CASSRIRAGAHNEQFF.

This clonotype was seen a handful of times. The J gene is TRBJ1-1, the V gene TRBV7-2; weak D call: TRBD1 (5 bases). V shed 1 base and J shed 4 bases, with 13 bases lying between them. CDR3 length: 15 amino acids. Germline CDR1 SGHTA, CDR2 FQGNSA. For the CDR3, the DNA is TGTGCCAGCAGCTTAGACCTTTTAGGGGTCACTGAAGCTTTCTTT. It specifies CASSLDLLGVTEAFF. Complete variable domain (other parts from reference TRBV7-2 and TRBJ1-1): GAGVSQSPSNKVTEKGKDVELRCDPISGHTALYWYRQSLGQGLEFLIYFQGNSAPDKSGLPSDRFSAERTGGSVSTLTIQRTQQEDSAVYLCASSLDLLGVTEAFFGQGTRLTVV.

At least ten counts were recorded for this clonotype. V usage is TRBV29-1 and J usage is TRBJ1-4, with 7 bases that match TRBD1. V lost 4 bases and J lost 4; bases outside the gene matches: 9. The CDR3 is 15 residues long. Germline-derived CDR1 and CDR2 are SQVTM and ANQGSEA. The CDR3 coding sequence is TGCAGCGTTGGGGGACAGACAACTGGTAATGAAAAACTGTTTTTT. It encodes CSVGGQTTGNEKLFF.

Details on this clonotype: The junction departs from the called germline gene at one end, perhaps through a read error. V gene TRBV12-3 or TRBV12-4 combines with J gene TRBJ2-5, with 9 nucleotides matching TRBD1. CDR3 length: 18 amino acids. CDR3 loop: CVSSPGQGATGNWETQYF. For the CDR3, the DNA is TGTGTCAGCAGTCCGGGACAGGGCGCGACTGGGAACTGGGAGACCCAGTACTTC.

The chain uses TRBV7-2 and TRBJ2-7; D is uncertain. V gave up 4 bases and J gave up 3 bases, with 13 bases separating them. The germline gives CDR1 SGHTA, CDR2 FQGNSA. The CDR3 covers 14 residues. CDR3: CASSYRPPIYEQYF. The CDR3 nucleotides are TGTGCCAGCAGCTATCGCCCGCCCATCTACGAGCAGTACTTC.

This clonotype was recorded a few times. The chain has TRBV6-5 and TRBJ1-6; D is undetermined. This CDR3 region has 17 residues. The germline CDR1 and CDR2 sequences are MNHEY and SVGAGI. The ends were cut back, 5 bases at V and 0 bases at J, with 14 bases in the middle. In DNA form, the CDR3 reads TGTGCCAGCAGTCCTAGAGTGGGCAGCTCCTATAATTCACCCCTCCACTTT. Translating gives CASSPRVGSSYNSPLHF.

The chain has TRBV18 and TRBJ1-3, with TRBD1 identical over 9 bases. Germline V lookup: CDR1 KGHSH, CDR2 LQKENI. Losses at the gene ends were 3 bases for V and 3 bases for J; bases not matched to a gene: 6. This CDR3 region has 16 residues. In DNA, the CDR3 is TGTGCCAGCTCACCCCGGGGACAGGGCAATGGAAACACCATATATTTT. This codes for CASSPRGQGNGNTIYF. The full variable domain, completed using reference TRBV18 and TRBJ1-3, is NAGVMQNPRHLVRRRGQEARLRCSPMKGHSHVYWYRQLPEEGLKFMVYLQKENIIDESGMPKERFSAEFPKEGPSILRIQQVVRGDSAAYFCASSPRGQGNGNTIYFGEGSWLTVV.

This clonotype has just a few counts. V gene TRBV29-1 combines with J gene TRBJ2-5; TRBD2 aligns across 7 bases. CDR3 length: 12 residues. From germline, CDR1 is SQVTM and CDR2 ANQGSEA. Losses at the gene ends were 4 bases for V and 2 bases for J; bases not matched to a gene: 1. The CDR3 DNA reads TGCAGCGTTGGGGAGGGGCAAGAGACCCAGTACTTC. Translation gives CSVGEGQETQYF.

V usage is TRBV29-1 and J usage is TRBJ2-1, with 7 bases that match TRBD1. The ends lost 7 bases at V and 0 bases at J; junction bases unmatched: 6. Germline-derived CDR1 and CDR2 are SQVTM and ANQGSEA. This CDR3 contains 14 residues. The DNA for the CDR3 is TGCAGCGCCCCGACAGGGAGCTCCTACAATGAGCAGTTCTTC. This translates into CSAPTGSSYNEQFF.

V gene TRBV6-5 combines with J gene TRBJ2-1; TRBD2 aligns across 7 bases. This CDR3 is built from 15 residues. V trimming: 5 bases; J trimming: 0 bases; junction bases outside the gene matches: 4. Germline V gives CDR1 MNHEY, CDR2 SVGAGI. The DNA for the CDR3 is TGTGCCAGCAGTAAACAGCGGGACTCCTACAATGAGCAGTTCTTC. It is translated as CASSKQRDSYNEQFF.

The V gene is TRBV29-1, the J gene TRBJ2-5; TRBD1 is a possible D gene (5 bases). Trimming left V 3 bases short and J 4 bases short, with 9 bases between. The CDR3 covers 12 residues. CDR1 SQVTM and CDR2 ANQGSEA come from the germline V gene. CDR3 region: CSVDQGTETQYF. CDR3 DNA: TGCAGCGTTGATCAGGGCACAGAGACCCAGTACTTC. Full variable domain (rest looked up from reference TRBV29-1 and TRBJ2-5): SAVISQKPSRDICQRGTSLTIQCQVDSQVTMMFWYRQQPGQSLTLIATANQGSEATYESGFVIDKFPISRPNLTFSTLTVSNMSPEDSSIYLCSVDQGTETQYFGPGTRLLVL.

This clonotype was seen at least ten times. The chain joins TRBV2 to TRBJ2-7, with TRBD2 identical over 12 bases. V shed 4 bases, J shed 7 bases, and the junction held 8 bases outside the gene matches. The CDR3 sequence is 15 residues long. Germline V gene data show CDR1 as SNHLY and CDR2 as FYNNEI. CDR3 in amino acids: CASSVSGLAGREQYF. CDR3 coding DNA: TGTGCCAGCAGTGTTTCGGGACTAGCGGGTAGAGAGCAGTACTTC.

This rearrangement joins TRBV4-1 to TRBJ2-7; TRBD1 is a possible D gene (6 bases). CDR1 is MGHRA, CDR2 YSYEKL, per germline. This CDR3 has 13 amino acids. V was trimmed by 4 bases and J by 5 bases, leaving 12 bases between them. The CDR3 is CASSPKGDHEQYF. In nucleotides, the CDR3 is TGCGCCAGCAGCCCAAAGGGGGATCACGAGCAGTACTTC.

CDR3 amino acids: CASSQDRLAYNEQFF. The CDR3 DNA reads as TGTGCCAGCAGCCAAGACCGACTAGCGTACAATGAGCAGTTCTTC. The V gene is TRBV3-1, the J gene TRBJ2-1, with TRBD2 matching over 8 bases. V lost 0 bases to trimming and J lost 4 bases; unmatched junction nucleotides: 2. CDR3 size: 15 residues. CDR1 LGHDT and CDR2 YNNKEL come from the germline V gene (reference sequence).

The chain has TRBV20-1 and TRBJ2-7; D gene ambiguous. V lost 0 bases and J 5 bases, leaving 11 bases between the germline ends. This CDR3 is 13 amino acids long. CDR1 is DFQATT, CDR2 SNEGSKA, per germline (reference sequence). CDR3 amino acids: CSARDTVGNEQYF. The CDR3 nucleotides read TGCAGTGCTAGAGACACCGTAGGGAACGAGCAGTACTTC.

This clonotype was seen only a few times. V gene TRBV7-9 combines with J gene TRBJ1-4; no definite D call. The germline gives CDR1 SEHNR, CDR2 FQNEAQ (reference sequence). The V end lost 8 bases, the J end lost 0 bases, and 10 bases lay between the germline ends. This CDR3 spans 14 amino acids. CDR3 nucleotides: TGTGCCAGCGCTCGGGGAGCAACTAATGAAAAACTGTTTTTT. Its translation: CASARGATNEKLFF.

V is TRBV6-5 and J is TRBJ1-1; TRBD1 is a possible D gene (5 bases). Germline V gene lookup returns CDR1 MNHEY and CDR2 SVGAGI. The CDR3 loop spans 12 amino acids. V was cut by 5 bases and J by 8 bases, with 12 bases left in between. The CDR3 protein is CASSRPPGEAFF. The CDR3 bases are TGTGCCAGCAGTCGTCCTCCAGGGGAAGCTTTCTTT.

This rearrangement joins TRBV5-1 to TRBJ2-7; no reliable D call. V was shortened by 0 bases and J by 2 bases, with 9 bases between the two germline ends. Germline CDR1 is SGHRS and CDR2 is YFSETQ. The CDR3 consists of 14 residues. CDR3 sequence: CASSLDSAAYEQYF. The CDR3 DNA reads TGCGCCAGCAGCTTGGACAGCGCCGCCTACGAGCAGTACTTC.